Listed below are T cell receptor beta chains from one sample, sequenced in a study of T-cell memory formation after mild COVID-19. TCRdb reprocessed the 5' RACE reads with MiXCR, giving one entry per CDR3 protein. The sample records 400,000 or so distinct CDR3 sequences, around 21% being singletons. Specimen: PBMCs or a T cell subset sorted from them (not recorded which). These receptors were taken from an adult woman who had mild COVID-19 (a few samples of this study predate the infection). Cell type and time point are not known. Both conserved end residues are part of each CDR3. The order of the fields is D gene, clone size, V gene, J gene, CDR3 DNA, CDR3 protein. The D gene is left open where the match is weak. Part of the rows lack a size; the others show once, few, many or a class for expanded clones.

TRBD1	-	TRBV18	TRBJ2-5	TGTGCCAGCTCGCCGTCCCGGGACAGGGCCCAGTACTTC	CASSPSRDRAQYF
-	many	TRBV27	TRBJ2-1	TGTGCCAGCAGTAAAACCCCTAGTGGGGATGAGCAGTTCTTC	CASSKTPSGDEQFF
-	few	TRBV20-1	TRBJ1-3	TGCAGTGCTACAGACCGGAGGGACACCATATATTTT	CSATDRRDTIYF
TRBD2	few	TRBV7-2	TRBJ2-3	TGTGCCAGCAGCTCCTCACTAGCGGGGGGCCCGGAGCAGTATTTT	CASSSSLAGGPEQYF
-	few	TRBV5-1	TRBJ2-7	TGCGCCAGCAGCTCCCAAGGGGTAGGCTACGAGCAGTACTTC	CASSSQGVGYEQYF
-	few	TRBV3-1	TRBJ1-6	TGTGCCAGCAGCCCTTCTCCAGGGTCACCCCTCCACTTT	CASSPSPGSPLHF
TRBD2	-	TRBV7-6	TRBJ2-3	TGTGCCAGCAGCACTCTAGCGGGGGCTAGCACAGATACGCAGTATTTT	CASSTLAGASTDTQYF
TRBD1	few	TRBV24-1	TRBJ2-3	TGTGCCACCAGTGATCGTAGGACAGGGCGAGATACGCAGTATTTT	CATSDRRTGRDTQYF
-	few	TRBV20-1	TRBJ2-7	TGCAGTGCTAGAGCACTAGTGGGGGCAAGAGGCTACGAGCAGTACTTC	CSARALVGARGYEQYF
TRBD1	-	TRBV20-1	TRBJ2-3	TGCAGTGCTCCGCGGACAGGCCGCACAGATACGCAGTATTTT	CSAPRTGRTDTQYF
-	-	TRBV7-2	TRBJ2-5	TGTGCCAGCAGCCCGGCAAGGGCTACCACAGCGGAGACCCAGTACTTC	CASSPARATTAETQYF
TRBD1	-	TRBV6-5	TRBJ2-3	TGTGCCAGCAGTACCCGGAGCAGGGGGCTTTCAGATACGCAGTATTTT	CASSTRSRGLSDTQYF
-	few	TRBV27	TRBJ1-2	TGTGCCAGCAGTTATCGAGCAGGGCCCTATGGCTACACCTTC	CASSYRAGPYGYTF
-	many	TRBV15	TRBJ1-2	TGTGCCACCAGCAGAGATCCCTACAGGGCAGACTATGGCTACACCTTC	CATSRDPYRADYGYTF
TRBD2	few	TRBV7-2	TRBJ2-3	TGTGCCAGCAGCTATACTAGCGGGGATACGCAGTATTTT	CASSYTSGDTQYF